This T cell receptor beta chain was captured in a study of identical twins. V was cut by 1 base and J by 7 bases, with 5 bases left in between. The CDR3 spans 11 residues. Germline values: CDR1 SGHAT, CDR2 FQNNGV. MiXCR, applied by TCRdb to the 5' RACE reads, yields one record per CDR3 protein. The sample contains over 200,000 distinct CDR3 sequences, roughly a tenth of which appear only once. This clonotype was observed many times. The source is a man aged 50 to 59 in good health. Sequences were obtained from memory T cells sorted from blood. V gene TRBV11-2 combines with J gene TRBJ2-7, with D unclear. CDR3 amino acids: CASSLAGEQYF. The CDR3 nucleotides are TGTGCCAGCAGCTTAGCCGGGGAGCAGTACTTC.